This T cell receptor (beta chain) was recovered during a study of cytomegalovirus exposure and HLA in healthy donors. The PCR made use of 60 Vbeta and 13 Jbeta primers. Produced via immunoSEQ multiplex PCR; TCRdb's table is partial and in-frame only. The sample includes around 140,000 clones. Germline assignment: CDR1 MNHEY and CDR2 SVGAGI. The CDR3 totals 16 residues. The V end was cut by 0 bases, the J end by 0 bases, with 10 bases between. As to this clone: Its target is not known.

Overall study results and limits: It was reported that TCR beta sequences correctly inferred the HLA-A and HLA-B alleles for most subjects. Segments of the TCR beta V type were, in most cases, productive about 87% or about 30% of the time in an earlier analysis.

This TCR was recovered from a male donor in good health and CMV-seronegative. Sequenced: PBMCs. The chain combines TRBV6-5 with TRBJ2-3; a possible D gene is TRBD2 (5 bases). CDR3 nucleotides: TGTGCCAGCAGTTACTCGCCTAGCAGTAGCACAGATACGCAGTATTTT. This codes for CASSYSPSSSTDTQYF.